This TCR beta chain was sequenced for a study of blood T cells in healthy people across ages. PCR was performed a second time for about 6 to 12 cycles using a sample-barcoded 5' primer and a J-beta primer mix. Each CDR3 protein gets one entry after TCRdb re-called the 5' RACE reads with MiXCR. The sample shows hundreds of thousands of distinct CDR3 sequences, about 29% of them seen only once. Whenever a sample was processed, at least 6 million PBMCs were isolated. Germline values: CDR1 MNHEY, CDR2 SVGEGT. The length of the CDR3 is 12 residues. Trimming pared 8 bases from V and 4 bases from J, leaving 9 bases between. These same data were also listed under a study on T cells of mothers and their children.

The chain uses TRBV6-2 or TRBV6-3 and TRBJ2-1; D might be TRBD2 (5 bases). This receptor was taken from a boy under 10 years old in good health. The sequenced material came from blood. In DNA form, the CDR3 reads TGTGCCAGCGCCGGAGGATACAATGAGCAGTTCTTC. Its translation is CASAGGYNEQFF.